A single sample gave rise to the 10 T cell receptor beta chains below, sequenced in a study of T cell changes during pregnancy in multiple sclerosis. The protocol was immunoSEQ multiplex PCR, while the TCRdb copy is restricted to in-frame clones and leaves out a portion. The repertoire includes fewer than 140,000 clones, 85% to 95% of them detected once, and around 1.5% sits in the top ten. Sample: peripheral blood, taken after pregnancy. These receptors were collected from a female donor with multiple sclerosis, enrolled in a pregnancy study.

This chain joins TRBV6-5 and TRBJ1-4; 8 bases match TRBD1. The CDR3 consists of 14 residues. Germline V gene sequence: CDR1 MNHEY, CDR2 SVGAGI. J gave up 7 bases and V 8 bases, and 9 bases lay outside the gene matches. The CDR3 region has the DNA TGTGCCAGCGGGAGGACAGGGATTGGTGAAAAACTGTTTTTT. It translates to CASGRTGIGEKLFF.

The chain employs TRBV10-3 and TRBJ2-1; maybe TRBD2 (6 bases). The CDR3 is 14 residues long. Germline CDR1 and CDR2: ENHRY and SYGVKD. V gave up 4 bases and J gave up 6 bases, with 13 bases separating them. CDR3 sequence: CAISVRVTSNEQFF. The CDR3 bases are TGTGCCATCAGTGTAAGGGTGACTAGCAATGAGCAGTTCTTC.

The chain recombines TRBV29-1 with TRBJ2-2; possible D gene TRBD2, 6 bases. The V gene lost 4 bases and the J gene lost 0 bases, with 12 bases spanning the gap. The CDR3 covers 15 residues. CDR1 SQVTM and CDR2 ANQGSEA come from the germline V gene. The CDR3 spells CSVGWRASNTGELFF. The CDR3 nucleotides read TGCAGCGTTGGATGGAGGGCTTCGAACACCGGGGAGCTGTTTTTT.

The V and J genes are TRBV2 and TRBJ1-5; no reliable D call. CDR1 is SNHLY and CDR2 is FYNNEI in the germline V gene. V was clipped by 6 bases and J by 1 base, with 7 bases between them. The CDR3 sequence is 13 residues long. In nucleotides, the CDR3 is TGTGCCAGCAGGGCGGAGAGCAATCAGCCCCAGCATTTT. Amino acids: CASRAESNQPQHF.

V and J are TRBV5-4 and TRBJ2-7, with 9 bases identical to TRBD2. V gave up 4 bases and J gave up 4 bases; unmatched junction bases: 6. Germline CDR1 is SGHNT and CDR2 is YYREEE (reference sequence). This CDR3 region has 14 residues. For the CDR3, the DNA is TGTGCCAGCAGCGTAGCGGGAGAAACATACGAGCAGTACTTC. This gives the protein CASSVAGETYEQYF.

This clone was detected only once. This chain connects TRBV6-1 to TRBJ2-3; 8 bases line up with TRBD2. Trimming cost V 0 bases and J 6 bases; bases outside gene matches: 8. The germline V gene has CDR1 MNHNS and CDR2 SASEGT. This CDR3 contains 16 residues. The CDR3 protein is CASSEAAGGWMDTQYF. Written as DNA, the CDR3 is TGTGCCAGCAGTGAAGCGGCGGGGGGCTGGATGGATACGCAGTATTTT.

This clone was detected once. The chain uses TRBV7-2 and TRBJ2-7; TRBD2 matches at 9 bases. The V segment lost 3 bases and the J segment 2 bases; nucleotides outside the gene matches: 5. This CDR3 has 15 amino acids. Germline-derived CDR1 and CDR2 are SGHTA and FQGNSA. Here the CDR3 DNA reads TGTGCCAGCAGCTTCCCTAGCGGGGAAACCTACGAGCAGTACTTC. This translates into CASSFPSGETYEQYF.

This clone was observed once. V gene TRBV29-1 combines with J gene TRBJ2-1; 7 positions agree with TRBD2. CDR1 and CDR2 (germline): SQVTM, ANQGSEA. The junction had 3 bases not matched to a gene; V was cut back by 4 bases and J by 9 bases. CDR3 length: 11 residues. CDR3 amino acids: CSVGGSGEQFF. The CDR3 DNA reads as TGCAGCGTTGGCGGGAGCGGTGAGCAGTTCTTC.

The chain couples TRBV19 to TRBJ1-1; the match to TRBD1 covers 7 bases. CDR3 length equals 15 residues. V was clipped by 4 bases and J by 6 bases; unmatched bases: 11. Germline loops: CDR1 LNHDA, CDR2 SQIVND (reference sequence). For the CDR3, the DNA is TGTGCCAGTAGTACTTACCTCCGGGACAGCCCTGAAGCTTTCTTT. Translated, it gives CASSTYLRDSPEAFF.

The chain couples TRBV6-5 to TRBJ2-7, with TRBD2 as a possible D gene (6 bases). The CDR3 is 14 residues long. CDR1 and CDR2 (germline): MNHEY, SVGAGI. Trimming shortened V by 7 bases and J by 6 bases, and 19 bases separated the two germline ends. This CDR3 is CASMGGELPLEQYF. For the CDR3, the DNA is TGTGCCAGCATGGGGGGTGAACTTCCCCTCGAGCAGTACTTC.